Each of the 17 T cell receptor beta chains below was sequenced from the same sample in a study of T cells after posttransplantation cyclophosphamide. Data came from immunoSEQ multiplex PCR; TCRdb stores just in-frame clones and leaves some out. The sample has 13,000 or so clones, none seen only once. The sample consisted of PBMCs. All receptors derive from a woman aged 40 to 50 in good health, CMV-negative, and a related stem cell transplant donor.

This clone was picked up many times. The J gene is TRBJ2-7, the V gene TRBV7-9; TRBD2 matches at 11 bases. This CDR3 is 14 amino acids long. Trimming at V came to 3 bases and at J to 2 bases, leaving 0 bases not matched to a gene. Germline V gene lookup returns CDR1 SEHNR and CDR2 FQNEAQ (reference sequence). The CDR3 spells CASSLTSGTYEQYF. The CDR3, as DNA: TGTGCCAGCAGCTTGACTAGCGGGACCTACGAGCAGTACTTC.

This clone was observed at least ten times. The chain employs TRBV5-6 and TRBJ2-5; 8 bases are shared with TRBD2. J gave up 4 bases and V 0 bases, and 5 bases lay outside the gene matches. Germline CDR1 is SGHDT and CDR2 is YYEEEE. The CDR3 is made up of 15 amino acids. The CDR3 nucleotides are TGTGCCAGCAGCTTGGTCGGGAGCGGGGGAGAGACCCAGTACTTC. Encoded protein: CASSLVGSGGETQYF.

This clone appeared many times. The rearrangement uses TRBV6-4 and TRBJ2-1, with 13 bases aligning to TRBD2. The V gene end was trimmed by 9 bases and the J gene end by 8 bases; junction bases not matched to a gene: 10. The CDR3 covers 15 residues. Germline CDR1 reads MRHNA; CDR2 reads SNTAGT. CDR3 DNA sequence: TGTGCCAGTGCTAAACTAGCGGGGGGGCTCCATGAGCAGTTCTTC. Translating it yields CASAKLAGGLHEQFF.

This clone was counted a few times. In the same sample, other DNA sequences code for this CDR3. V gene TRBV7-6 combines with J gene TRBJ2-7; 8 bases map to TRBD2. Germline V CDR1 and CDR2: SGHVS, FNYEAQ. V lost 5 bases to trimming and J lost 6 bases; unmatched junction nucleotides: 12. The CDR3 has 15 residues. The CDR3 DNA reads TGTGCCAGCAGCCCCGCTGTTGGCGGGAGGTTCGAGCAGTACTTC. This codes for CASSPAVGGRFEQYF. Based on the CDR3 plus reference TRBV7-6 and TRBJ2-7, the full variable domain is GAGVSQSPRYKVTKRGQDVALRCDPISGHVSLYWYRQALGQGPEFLTYFNYEAQQDKSGLPNDRFSAERPEGSISTLTIQRTEQRDSAMYRCASSPAVGGRFEQYFGPGTRLTVT.

The sample holds many counts of this clone. The J gene is TRBJ2-2, the V gene TRBV6-4, with TRBD1 matching over 7 bases. Germline values: CDR1 MRHNA, CDR2 SNTAGT. The CDR3 length is 15 residues. The V segment lost 6 bases and the J segment 3 bases; nucleotides outside the gene matches: 7. The CDR3 nucleotides read TGTGCCAGCAGAGCGACAGGGTCGGACACCGGGGAGCTGTTTTTT. Protein sequence: CASRATGSDTGELFF.

By frequency in the sample, this clone is medium-sized. V gene TRBV6-5 combines with J gene TRBJ2-1; no clear D. The CDR3 totals 14 residues. CDR1 and CDR2 (germline): MNHEY, SVGAGI. The germline V and J ends were trimmed by 5 bases and 7 bases, with 15 bases remaining between them. DNA for the CDR3: TGTGCCAGCAGTCTCACCGATAGCAAGAATGAGCAGTTCTTC. Translating gives CASSLTDSKNEQFF.

This clone occurred many times. The gene calls are TRBV10-3 and TRBJ2-7, with a possible D match to TRBD1 (6 bases). Germline V CDR1 and CDR2: ENHRY, SYGVKD. This CDR3 region has 16 residues. Trimming took 3 bases from V and 2 from J, leaving 17 bases between them. The CDR3 sequence is CAISDRTYEGAYEQYF. The CDR3 bases are TGTGCCATCAGTGATAGGACCTACGAGGGGGCCTACGAGCAGTACTTC.

This clone was observed at least ten times. The V call is TRBV7-9, the J call TRBJ2-7, with 8 bases identical to TRBD2. This CDR3 has 17 residues. Germline CDR1 reads SEHNR; CDR2 reads FQNEAQ (reference sequence). V trimming: 5 bases; J trimming: 5 bases; junction bases outside the gene matches: 17. CDR3 DNA: TGTGCCAGCAGCCCACAGGGAGGCGGGAGGTTTGGGAACGAGCAGTACTTC. Translation: CASSPQGGGRFGNEQYF.

This clone showed up many times. The chain uses TRBV11-2 and TRBJ2-7; D perhaps matches TRBD2 (7 bases). The CDR3 loop spans 16 amino acids. V dropped 7 bases and J dropped 0 bases, with 19 bases sitting between them. Per the germline V gene, CDR1 is SGHAT and CDR2 is FQNNGV. CDR3 sequence (DNA): TGTGCCAGCACCTCAGGTGCGGGGGCCAACTCCTACGAGCAGTACTTC. Amino acids: CASTSGAGANSYEQYF.

Ten or more counts support this clone. The chain carries TRBV18 and TRBJ2-7; 13 bases match TRBD2. The CDR3 contains 17 residues. V was pared by 3 bases and J by 2 bases, with 7 bases of the junction left unmatched. Germline V lookup: CDR1 KGHSH, CDR2 LQKENI. CDR3 in DNA: TGTGCCAGCTCACCGGGACTAGCGGGGACCTCGACCTACGAGCAGTACTTC. Translating it yields CASSPGLAGTSTYEQYF.

This clone has ten or more counts. The rearrangement joins TRBV19 to TRBJ2-7; TRBD1 matches at 10 bases. The germline V gene encodes CDR1 LNHDA and CDR2 SQIVND (reference sequence). The length of the CDR3 is 14 residues. Losses at the gene ends were 3 bases for V and 2 bases for J; bases not matched to a gene: 1. DNA of the CDR3: TGTGCCAGTAGTATGACAGGGGGCACCTACGAGCAGTACTTC. Translation: CASSMTGGTYEQYF.

The rearrangement links TRBV5-1 to TRBJ2-5; D perhaps matches TRBD2 (7 bases). V was pared by 5 bases and J by 2 bases, with 10 bases between. Per germline, CDR1 SGHRS and CDR2 YFSETQ. The CDR3 contains 13 residues. The CDR3 loop reads CASRRGAQETQYF. CDR3 coding DNA: TGCGCCAGCAGACGGGGGGCGCAAGAGACCCAGTACTTC.

This clone was counted ten times or more. V and J are TRBV24-1 and TRBJ1-6, with TRBD1 matching over 7 bases. Germline V lookup: CDR1 KGHDR, CDR2 SFDVKD. J gave up 8 bases and V 4 bases, and 10 bases lay outside the gene matches. This CDR3 is built from 16 residues. The CDR3 region has the DNA TGTGCCACCAGTGAGGCTAAGACAGGGAAGCATTCACCCCTCCACTTT. Protein: CATSEAKTGKHSPLHF.

This clone has at least ten counts. This chain joins TRBV2 and TRBJ2-5; 8 bases fit TRBD2. The CDR3 contains 15 residues. V lost 6 bases and J lost 2; bases outside the gene matches: 8. CDR1 is SNHLY and CDR2 is FYNNEI in the germline V gene. The CDR3 DNA reads as TGTGCCAGCAGCTTAACTAGCGGTATACAAGAGACCCAGTACTTC. Residues: CASSLTSGIQETQYF.

In this sample, this clone turned up many times. This rearrangement joins TRBV28 to TRBJ2-7, with a tentative D call TRBD1 (7 bases). This CDR3 region has 11 residues. Looked up from germline, CDR1 is MDHEN and CDR2 is SYDVKM. V was pared by 8 bases and J by 5 bases, with 10 bases between. CDR3 nucleotides: TGTGCCAGCGGAGGGGGCCACGAGCAGTACTTC. This sequence encodes CASGGGHEQYF.

This clone was counted many times. V usage is TRBV6-5 and J usage is TRBJ2-1; TRBD1 matches 7 bases. The CDR3 covers 15 residues. CDR1 and CDR2 from the germline V gene are MNHEY and SVGAGI. After removal of 2 bases from V and 8 bases from J, the junction contained 9 bases not matched to a gene. DNA of the CDR3: TGTGCCAGCAGTTACGAGGGGGCGAATTCGGATGAGCAGTTCTTC. This translates into CASSYEGANSDEQFF.

This clone was detected many times. The V and J genes are TRBV6-6 and TRBJ1-2; no clear D. CDR1 and CDR2 (germline): MNHNY, SVGAGI (reference sequence). The CDR3 totals 15 residues. The V end lost 2 bases, the J end lost 6 bases, and 16 bases lay between the germline ends. CDR3 nucleotide sequence: TGTGCCAGCAGTTACGGGTCCGAGGCGAGGGATGGCTACACCTTC. Encoded protein: CASSYGSEARDGYTF.